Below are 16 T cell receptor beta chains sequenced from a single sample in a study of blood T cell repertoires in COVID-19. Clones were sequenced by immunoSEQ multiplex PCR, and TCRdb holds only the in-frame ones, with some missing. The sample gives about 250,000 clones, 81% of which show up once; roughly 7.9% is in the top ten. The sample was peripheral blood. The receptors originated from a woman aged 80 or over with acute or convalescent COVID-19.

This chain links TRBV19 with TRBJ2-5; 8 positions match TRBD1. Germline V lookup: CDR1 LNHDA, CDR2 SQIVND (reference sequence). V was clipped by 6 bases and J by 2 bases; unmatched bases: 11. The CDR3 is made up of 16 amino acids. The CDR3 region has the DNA TGTGCCAGTAGGGGGCGGGCAGGGGGCCAGCAAGAGACCCAGTACTTC. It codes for CASRGRAGGQQETQYF.

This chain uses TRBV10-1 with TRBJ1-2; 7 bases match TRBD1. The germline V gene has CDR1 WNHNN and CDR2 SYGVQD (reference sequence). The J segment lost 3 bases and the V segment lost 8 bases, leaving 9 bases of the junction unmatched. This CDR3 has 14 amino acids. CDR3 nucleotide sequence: TGCGCCAGCTTAGTAGGACAGGATTACTATGGCTACACCTTC. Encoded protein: CASLVGQDYYGYTF.

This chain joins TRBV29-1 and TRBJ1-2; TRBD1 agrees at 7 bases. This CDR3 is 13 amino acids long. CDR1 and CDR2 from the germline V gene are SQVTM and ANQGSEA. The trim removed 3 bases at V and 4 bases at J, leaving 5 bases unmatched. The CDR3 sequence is CSVERQGVYGYTF. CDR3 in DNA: TGCAGCGTTGAGAGGCAGGGGGTCTATGGCTACACCTTC.

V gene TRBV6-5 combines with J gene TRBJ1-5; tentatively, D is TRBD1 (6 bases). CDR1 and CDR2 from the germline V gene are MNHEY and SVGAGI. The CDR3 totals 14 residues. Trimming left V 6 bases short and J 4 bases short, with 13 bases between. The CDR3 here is CASSLTGTNQPQHF. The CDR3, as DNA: TGTGCCAGCAGCCTAACAGGGACGAATCAGCCCCAGCATTTT.

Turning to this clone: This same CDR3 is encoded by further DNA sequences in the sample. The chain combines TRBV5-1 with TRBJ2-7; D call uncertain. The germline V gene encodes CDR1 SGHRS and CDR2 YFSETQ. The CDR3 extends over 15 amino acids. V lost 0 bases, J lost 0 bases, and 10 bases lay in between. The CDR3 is CASSLVAGSSYEQYF. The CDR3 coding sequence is TGCGCCAGCAGCTTGGTGGCAGGATCCTCCTACGAGCAGTACTTC.

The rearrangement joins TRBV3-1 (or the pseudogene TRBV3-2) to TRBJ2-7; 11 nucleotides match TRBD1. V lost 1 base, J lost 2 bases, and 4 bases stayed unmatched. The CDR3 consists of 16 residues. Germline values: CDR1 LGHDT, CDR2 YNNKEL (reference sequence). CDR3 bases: TGTGCCAGCAGCCAAGGTTCGGGACAGGGGGCCTACGAGCAGTACTTC. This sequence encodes CASSQGSGQGAYEQYF.

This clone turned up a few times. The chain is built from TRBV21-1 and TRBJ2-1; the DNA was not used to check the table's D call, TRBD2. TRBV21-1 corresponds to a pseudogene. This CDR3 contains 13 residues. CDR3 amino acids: CASSKGGRHEQFF. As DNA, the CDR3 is TGTGCCAGCAGCAAGGGCGGGAGGCATGAGCAGTTCTTC.

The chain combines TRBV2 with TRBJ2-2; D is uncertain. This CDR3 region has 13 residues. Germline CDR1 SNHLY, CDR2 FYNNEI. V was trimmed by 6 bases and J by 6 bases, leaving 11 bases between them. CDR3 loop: CASRARRSGELFF. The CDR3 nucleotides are TGTGCCAGCAGGGCCAGGCGTTCCGGGGAGCTGTTTTTT. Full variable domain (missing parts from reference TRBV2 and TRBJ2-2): EPEVTQTPSHQVTQMGQEVILRCVPISNHLYFYWYRQILGQKVEFLVSFYNNEISEKSEIFDDQFSVERPDGSNFTLKIRSTKLEDSAMYFCASRARRSGELFFGEGSRLTVL.

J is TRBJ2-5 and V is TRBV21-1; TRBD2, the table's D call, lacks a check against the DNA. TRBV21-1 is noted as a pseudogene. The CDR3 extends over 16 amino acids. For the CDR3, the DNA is TGTGCCAGCAGCAAATATACTAGCGGGGGATTAGAGACCCAGTACTTC. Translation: CASSKYTSGGLETQYF.

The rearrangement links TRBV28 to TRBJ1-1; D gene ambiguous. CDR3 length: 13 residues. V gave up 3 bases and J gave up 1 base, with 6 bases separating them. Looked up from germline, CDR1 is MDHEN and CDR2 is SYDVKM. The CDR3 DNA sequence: TGTGCCAGCAGTTTCCAAAAGAACACTGAAGCTTTCTTT. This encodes CASSFQKNTEAFF.

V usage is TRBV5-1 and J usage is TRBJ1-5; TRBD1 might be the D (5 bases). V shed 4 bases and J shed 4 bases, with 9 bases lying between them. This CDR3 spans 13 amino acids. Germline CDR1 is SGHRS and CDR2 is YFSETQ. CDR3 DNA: TGCGCCAGCAGCGAGGACACGAATCAGCCCCAGCATTTT. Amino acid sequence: CASSEDTNQPQHF.

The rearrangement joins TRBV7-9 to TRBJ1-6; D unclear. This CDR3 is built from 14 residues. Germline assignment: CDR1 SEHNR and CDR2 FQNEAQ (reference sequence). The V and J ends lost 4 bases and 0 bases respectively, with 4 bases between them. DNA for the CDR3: TGTGCCAGCAGCTCGCGCTCCTATAATTCACCCCTCCACTTT. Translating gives CASSSRSYNSPLHF.

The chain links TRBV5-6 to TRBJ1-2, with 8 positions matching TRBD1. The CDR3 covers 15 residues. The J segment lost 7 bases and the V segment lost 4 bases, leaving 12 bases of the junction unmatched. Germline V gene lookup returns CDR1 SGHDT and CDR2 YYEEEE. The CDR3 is CASSPSGAGGAGYTF. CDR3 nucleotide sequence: TGTGCCAGCAGCCCATCTGGGGCAGGGGGCGCTGGCTACACCTTC.

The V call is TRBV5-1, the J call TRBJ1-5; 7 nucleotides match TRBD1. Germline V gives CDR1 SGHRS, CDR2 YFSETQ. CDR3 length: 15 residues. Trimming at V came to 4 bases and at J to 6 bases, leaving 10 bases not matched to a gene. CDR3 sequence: CASSTDGNRGQPQHF. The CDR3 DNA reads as TGCGCCAGCAGCACGGACGGAAACAGGGGTCAGCCCCAGCATTTT. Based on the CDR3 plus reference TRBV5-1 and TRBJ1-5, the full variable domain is KAGVTQTPRYLIKTRGQQVTLSCSPISGHRSVSWYQQTPGQGLQFLFEYFSETQRNKGNFPGRFSGRQFSNSRSEMNVSTLELGDSALYLCASSTDGNRGQPQHFGDGTRLSIL.

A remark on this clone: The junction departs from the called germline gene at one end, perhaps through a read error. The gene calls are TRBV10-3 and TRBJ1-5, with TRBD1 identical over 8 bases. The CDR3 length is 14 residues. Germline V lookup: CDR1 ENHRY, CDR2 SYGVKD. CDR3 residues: CATGDGPSNQPQHF. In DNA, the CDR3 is TGCGCGACAGGGGATGGCCCCTCCAATCAGCCCCAGCATTTT.

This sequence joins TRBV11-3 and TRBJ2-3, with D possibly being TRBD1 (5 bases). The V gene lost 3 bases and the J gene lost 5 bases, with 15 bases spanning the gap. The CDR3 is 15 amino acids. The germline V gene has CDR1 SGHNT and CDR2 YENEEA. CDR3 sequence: CASSLRIGVGDTQYF. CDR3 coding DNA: TGTGCCAGCAGCTTGAGGATAGGGGTCGGAGATACGCAGTATTTT. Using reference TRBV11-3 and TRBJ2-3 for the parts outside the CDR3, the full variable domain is EAGVVQSPRYKIIEKKQPVAFWCNPISGHNTLYWYLQNLGQGPELLIRYENEEAVDDSQLPKDRFSAERLKGVDSTLKIQPAELGDSAVYLCASSLRIGVGDTQYFGPGTRLTVL.